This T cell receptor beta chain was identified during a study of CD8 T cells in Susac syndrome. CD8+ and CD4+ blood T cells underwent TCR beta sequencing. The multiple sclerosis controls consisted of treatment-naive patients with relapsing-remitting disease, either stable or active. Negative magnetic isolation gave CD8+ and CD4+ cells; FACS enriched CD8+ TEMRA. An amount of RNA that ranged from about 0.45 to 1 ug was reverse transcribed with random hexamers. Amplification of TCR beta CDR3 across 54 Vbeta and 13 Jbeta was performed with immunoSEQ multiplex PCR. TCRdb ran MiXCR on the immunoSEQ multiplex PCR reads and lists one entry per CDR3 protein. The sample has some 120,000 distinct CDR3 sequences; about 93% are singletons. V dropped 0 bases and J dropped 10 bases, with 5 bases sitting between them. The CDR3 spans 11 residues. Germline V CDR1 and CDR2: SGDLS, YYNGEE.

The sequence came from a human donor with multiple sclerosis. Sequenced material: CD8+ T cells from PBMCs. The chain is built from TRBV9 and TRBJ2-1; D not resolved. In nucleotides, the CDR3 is TGTGCCAGCAGCGTAGACGGGGAGCAGTTCTTC. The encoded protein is CASSVDGEQFF.